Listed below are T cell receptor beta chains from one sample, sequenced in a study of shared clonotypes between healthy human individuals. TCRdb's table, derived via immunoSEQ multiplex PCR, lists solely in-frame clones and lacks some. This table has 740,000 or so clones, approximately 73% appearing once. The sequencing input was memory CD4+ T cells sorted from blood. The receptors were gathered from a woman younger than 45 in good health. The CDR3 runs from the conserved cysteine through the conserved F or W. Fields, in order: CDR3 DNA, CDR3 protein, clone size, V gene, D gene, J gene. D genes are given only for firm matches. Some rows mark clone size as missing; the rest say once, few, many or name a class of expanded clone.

cdr3_nt: TGTGCCAGCAGTGTCGGACAGGGCCTTCAGCCCCAGCATTTT
cdr3_aa: CASSVGQGLQPQHF
clone_size: -
v_call: TRBV2
d_call: TRBD1
j_call: TRBJ1-5

cdr3_nt: TGTGCCAGTAGTATCGGGACTAGCGGGATCCCCCCTTTCAATGAGCAGTTCTTC
cdr3_aa: CASSIGTSGIPPFNEQFF
clone_size: -
v_call: TRBV19
d_call: TRBD2
j_call: TRBJ2-1

cdr3_nt: TGTGCCAGCAGCATGACCCGGCAAGAGACCCAGTACTTC
cdr3_aa: CASSMTRQETQYF
clone_size: once
v_call: TRBV6-5
d_call: -
j_call: TRBJ2-5

cdr3_nt: TGCGCCAGCAGTGATCCAGGTCGGGAGCAGTACTTC
cdr3_aa: CASSDPGREQYF
clone_size: few
v_call: TRBV10-2
d_call: -
j_call: TRBJ2-7

cdr3_nt: TGTGCCAGCAGGCCGGACCAGAACACAGATACGCAGTATTTT
cdr3_aa: CASRPDQNTDTQYF
clone_size: -
v_call: TRBV7-3
d_call: -
j_call: TRBJ2-3

cdr3_nt: TGCGCCAGCAGCTTGGGTCTAGCGAGCACAGATACGCAGTATTTT
cdr3_aa: CASSLGLASTDTQYF
clone_size: -
v_call: TRBV5-1
d_call: -
j_call: TRBJ2-3

cdr3_nt: TGTGCCAGCAGCGTGGCCTGGGGGAGCGGCACTGAAGCTTTCTTT
cdr3_aa: CASSVAWGSGTEAFF
clone_size: few
v_call: TRBV7-2
d_call: -
j_call: TRBJ1-1

cdr3_nt: TGCAGCGTTGACACGACAGGAAGTCATGAGCAGTTCTTC
cdr3_aa: CSVDTTGSHEQFF
clone_size: few
v_call: TRBV29-1
d_call: -
j_call: TRBJ2-1

cdr3_nt: TGTGCCAGCACCCTAAGGGCCAGCTATGGCTACACCTTC
cdr3_aa: CASTLRASYGYTF
clone_size: -
v_call: TRBV28
d_call: -
j_call: TRBJ1-2

cdr3_nt: TGTGCCAGCAGCTGGTCCAGGACCACGAGCTCCTACGAGCAGTACTTC
cdr3_aa: CASSWSRTTSSYEQYF
clone_size: once
v_call: TRBV27
d_call: -
j_call: TRBJ2-7

cdr3_nt: TGTGCCAGTAGTCCGGGACAGGGGGGACAGCCCCAGCATTTT
cdr3_aa: CASSPGQGGQPQHF
clone_size: -
v_call: TRBV19
d_call: TRBD1
j_call: TRBJ1-5

cdr3_nt: TGTGCCAGCAGCTTAGGGCCAAGATCGAACAATGAGCAGTTCTTC
cdr3_aa: CASSLGPRSNNEQFF
clone_size: -
v_call: TRBV7-2
d_call: -
j_call: TRBJ2-1

cdr3_nt: TGCGCCAGCGGGAGTTTGGACACTGAAGCTTTCTTT
cdr3_aa: CASGSLDTEAFF
clone_size: -
v_call: TRBV10-2
d_call: -
j_call: TRBJ1-1

cdr3_nt: TGTGCCAGCAGCTTGGATTTCTCCTACGAGCAGTACTTC
cdr3_aa: CASSLDFSYEQYF
clone_size: -
v_call: TRBV7-9
d_call: -
j_call: TRBJ2-7

cdr3_nt: TGTGCCAGCAGTGTCGAGGGCTGGGCAGATACGCAGTATTTT
cdr3_aa: CASSVEGWADTQYF
clone_size: -
v_call: TRBV2
d_call: -
j_call: TRBJ2-3

cdr3_nt: TGTGCCAGCAGCAGTTACACAGATACGCAGTATTTT
cdr3_aa: CASSSYTDTQYF
clone_size: -
v_call: TRBV7-2
d_call: -
j_call: TRBJ2-3

cdr3_nt: TGTGCCAGCAGCGATGGGACTACAAATCCCAATGAGCAGTTCTTC
cdr3_aa: CASSDGTTNPNEQFF
clone_size: -
v_call: TRBV2
d_call: TRBD2
j_call: TRBJ2-1

cdr3_nt: TGTGCCTGGAGACCAGGGTCGGCCGGAAACACCATATATTTT
cdr3_aa: CAWRPGSAGNTIYF
clone_size: many
v_call: TRBV30
d_call: -
j_call: TRBJ1-3

cdr3_nt: TGTGCCAGCAGTGAGGGGACGGTATACGAGCAGTACTTC
cdr3_aa: CASSEGTVYEQYF
clone_size: -
v_call: TRBV2
d_call: -
j_call: TRBJ2-7

cdr3_nt: TGCAGTTTTGTTAGCGGGAGCTACGAGCAGTACTTC
cdr3_aa: CSFVSGSYEQYF
clone_size: -
v_call: TRBV29-1
d_call: TRBD2
j_call: TRBJ2-7

cdr3_nt: TGTGCCAGCAGATCGGACAAGGTCGACGAAAAACTGTTTTTT
cdr3_aa: CASRSDKVDEKLFF
clone_size: -
v_call: TRBV7-8
d_call: -
j_call: TRBJ1-4

cdr3_nt: TGTGCCACTCTCTTTACCCGGGACGGCGAGGGTGGCTACACCTTC
cdr3_aa: CATLFTRDGEGGYTF
clone_size: few
v_call: TRBV30
d_call: -
j_call: TRBJ1-2

cdr3_nt: TGTGCCAGCAGCCGGACTAGCGTCGGCTACGAGCAGTACTTC
cdr3_aa: CASSRTSVGYEQYF
clone_size: -
v_call: TRBV7-2
d_call: TRBD2
j_call: TRBJ2-7

cdr3_nt: TGTGCCAGTGCAATAGGACAGATTAAAAATCAGCCCCAGCATTTT
cdr3_aa: CASAIGQIKNQPQHF
clone_size: -
v_call: TRBV6-1
d_call: -
j_call: TRBJ1-5

cdr3_nt: TGTGCCTGCAGCCAGAGCGGGAGGCTTTCCTACAATGAGCAGTTCTTC
cdr3_aa: CACSQSGRLSYNEQFF
clone_size: -
v_call: TRBV27
d_call: TRBD2
j_call: TRBJ2-1

cdr3_nt: TGTGCCAGCAGCGCCCTAGCGTCCCTCACAGATACGCAGTATTTT
cdr3_aa: CASSALASLTDTQYF
clone_size: many
v_call: TRBV9
d_call: -
j_call: TRBJ2-3